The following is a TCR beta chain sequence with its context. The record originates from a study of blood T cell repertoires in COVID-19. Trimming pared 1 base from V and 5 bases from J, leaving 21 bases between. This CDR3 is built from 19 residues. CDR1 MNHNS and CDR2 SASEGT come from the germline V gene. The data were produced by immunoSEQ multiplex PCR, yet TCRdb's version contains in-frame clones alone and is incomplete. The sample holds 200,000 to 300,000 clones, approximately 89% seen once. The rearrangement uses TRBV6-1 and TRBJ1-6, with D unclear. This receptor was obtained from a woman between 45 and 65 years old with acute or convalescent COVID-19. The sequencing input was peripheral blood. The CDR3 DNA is TGTGCCAGCAGTGAAGTGGTAGTTTATCCTATTGAAGATAATTCACCCCTCCACTTT. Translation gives CASSEVVVYPIEDNSPLHF.